Below, 32 T cell receptor beta chains from the same sample are listed, as sequenced in a study of graft-versus-host responses after intestinal transplantation. Libraries were prepared by immunoSEQ multiplex PCR; TCRdb keeps only in-frame clonotypes and omits some of them. The data show roughly 40,000 clones, about 90% seen once. The material sequenced was PBMCs, taken approximately 310 days after intestinal transplant. The source of these receptors is a human patient who received an intestinal transplant, so some T cells may come from the graft donor.

The rearrangement joins TRBV23-1 to TRBJ2-3; no reliable D call. TRBV23-1 is reported as an ORF; its role is uncertain. The CDR3 covers 16 residues. The germline V and J ends were trimmed by 0 bases and 0 bases, with 10 bases remaining between them. The CDR3 spells CASSQSVWWSTDTQYF. Here the CDR3 DNA reads TGCGCCAGCAGTCAATCGGTGTGGTGGAGCACAGATACGCAGTATTTT.

The chain links TRBV7-8 to TRBJ2-7; D unresolved. The CDR3 runs 18 residues. Per germline, CDR1 SGHVS and CDR2 FQNEAQ. Trimming took off 5 bases at V and 3 bases at J, with 26 bases between the two ends. DNA of the CDR3: TGTGCCAGCAGCCCCTCAACTGGTCTGGGTCGTTCCGGCTACGAGCAGTACTTC. This encodes CASSPSTGLGRSGYEQYF.

The chain joins TRBV5-6 to TRBJ2-7; D remains ambiguous. Trimming cost V 1 base and J 1 base, with 15 bases left between them. In germline, CDR1 is SGHDT, CDR2 YYEEEE. CDR3 length: 16 residues. This chain's CDR3 is CASSLFSRFRSYEQYF. In nucleotides, the CDR3 is TGTGCCAGCAGCTTGTTTAGTAGGTTTAGGTCCTACGAGCAGTACTTC.

CDR3: CASIGRKPGTEAFF. The CDR3 nucleotides are TGTGCCAGTATCGGTAGAAAGCCGGGCACTGAAGCTTTCTTT. The chain employs TRBV19 and TRBJ1-1; no firm D call. Germline-derived CDR1 and CDR2 are LNHDA and SQIVND (reference sequence). V lost 7 bases, J lost 4 bases, and 16 bases lay in between. This CDR3 is 14 amino acids long.

The chain joins TRBV10-2 to TRBJ2-7; 11 nucleotides agree with TRBD2. CDR3 size: 14 residues. The ends lost 8 bases at V and 4 bases at J; junction bases unmatched: 7. From germline, CDR1 is WSHSY and CDR2 SAAADI. The CDR3: CASGWGLADYEQYF. The DNA for the CDR3 is TGCGCCAGCGGCTGGGGACTAGCGGATTACGAGCAGTACTTC.

The chain couples TRBV11-2 to TRBJ2-5, with D possibly being TRBD1 (5 bases). The better agreement between TRBJ2-7 and the DNA end casts doubt on the J call. Germline CDR1 SGHAT, CDR2 FQNNGV. The CDR3 extends over 13 amino acids. DNA of the CDR3: TGTGCCAGCAGCTTCAGGGATTCCTACGAGCAGTACTTC. Protein sequence: CASSFRDSYEQYF.

The chain joins TRBV2 to TRBJ2-5; 7 nucleotides match TRBD1. Germline loops: CDR1 SNHLY, CDR2 FYNNEI. V was pared by 7 bases and J by 2 bases, with 7 bases of the junction left unmatched. The length of the CDR3 is 14 residues. The CDR3 is CASKGQPEQETQYF. CDR3 sequence (DNA): TGTGCCAGCAAGGGACAGCCCGAACAAGAGACCCAGTACTTC.

The chain employs TRBV10-1 and TRBJ2-7; TRBD1 agrees at 11 bases. V shed 0 bases and J 3 bases; nucleotides not matched to a gene: 1. The CDR3 is 15 residues long. Germline V gene sequence: CDR1 WNHNN, CDR2 SYGVQD (reference sequence). CDR3 nucleotides: TGCGCCAGCAGTGAGTCGGGGACAGGGGGCTACGAGCAGTACTTC. The encoded protein is CASSESGTGGYEQYF.

The gene calls are TRBV5-4 and TRBJ2-5, with D unresolved. V was shortened by 0 bases and J by 5 bases, with 8 bases between the two germline ends. The CDR3 covers 13 residues. Per the germline V gene, CDR1 is SGHNT and CDR2 is YYREEE (reference sequence). DNA for the CDR3: TGTGCCAGCAGCTTGGTTGATGCGGAGACCCAGTACTTC. Amino acid sequence: CASSLVDAETQYF.

This clone was detected a few times. The chain employs TRBV28 and TRBJ1-2, with D perhaps matching TRBD1 (5 bases). Trimming took 2 bases from V and 4 from J, leaving 11 bases between them. This CDR3 is 14 amino acids long. Germline CDR1 MDHEN, CDR2 SYDVKM. CDR3 region: CASSLAGSSYGYTF. The DNA of the CDR3 is TGTGCCAGCAGTTTAGCAGGGTCGAGCTATGGCTACACCTTC.

This chain links TRBV10-2 with TRBJ1-1; TRBD1 agrees at 9 bases. CDR1 and CDR2 (germline): WSHSY, SAAADI. Trimming at V came to 7 bases and at J to 0 bases, leaving 3 bases not matched to a gene. The CDR3 has 14 amino acids. The CDR3, as DNA: TGCGCCAGCACGGGGACAGGGTTGAACACTGAAGCTTTCTTT. Its protein product is CASTGTGLNTEAFF.

The V gene is TRBV25-1, the J gene TRBJ1-5; D is perhaps TRBD1 (5 bases). Germline CDR1 reads MGHDK; CDR2 reads SYGVNS. V lost 1 base, J lost 7 bases, and 11 bases lay in between. The CDR3 covers 14 residues. For the CDR3, the DNA is TGTGCCAGCAGTGAATTCGGGGGGGGGCAGCCCCAGCATTTT. This encodes CASSEFGGGQPQHF.

The rearrangement uses TRBV7-6 and TRBJ1-2, with TRBD1 matching 7 bases. The junction had 15 bases not matched to a gene; V was cut back by 2 bases and J by 3 bases. Germline CDR1 reads SGHVS; CDR2 reads FNYEAQ. This CDR3 contains 18 residues. CDR3 coding DNA: TGTGCCAGCAGCTTAAGGCCGGGACAGAATATGTTCGACTATGGCTACACCTTC. Translating it yields CASSLRPGQNMFDYGYTF.

The chain employs TRBV5-1 and TRBJ1-1; no firm D call. The V end was cut by 1 base, the J end by 1 base, with 8 bases between. Germline CDR1 reads SGHRS; CDR2 reads YFSETQ. The CDR3 has 14 residues. The CDR3 DNA follows: TGCGCCAGCAGCTTGAGCTCGGGGAACACTGAAGCTTTCTTT. Translated, it gives CASSLSSGNTEAFF.

The V gene is TRBV7-3, the J gene TRBJ2-1; D possibly uses TRBD1 or TRBD2 (5 bases each). Germline values: CDR1 SGHTA, CDR2 FQGTGA. V shed 4 bases and J shed 9 bases, with 16 bases lying between them. This CDR3 has 14 residues. CDR3 in DNA: TGTGCCAGCAGCTCTCCTACCCGGGGCGGTGAGCAGTTCTTC. Its protein is CASSSPTRGGEQFF.

The chain links TRBV4-2 to TRBJ2-1; 8 bases match TRBD2. This CDR3 is 17 amino acids long. V shed 0 bases, J shed 9 bases, and the junction held 13 bases outside the gene matches. Per germline, CDR1 LGHNA and CDR2 YNFKEQ. CDR3 sequence (DNA): TGTGCCAGCAGCCAAGAGTTCGGGGGGGCCGCGGTGGGTGAGCAGTTCTTC. It specifies CASSQEFGGAAVGEQFF.

This clone appeared a single time. This chain links TRBV5-1 with TRBJ2-7; the D call may be TRBD1 or TRBD2 (6 bases each). The germline V and J ends were trimmed by 4 bases and 1 base, with 15 bases remaining between them. CDR1 SGHRS and CDR2 YFSETQ come from the germline V gene. The CDR3 is made up of 15 amino acids. The CDR3 nucleotides read TGCGCCAGCAGCCCCGAGGGGGGATATTCCTACGAGCAGTACTTC. It yields the protein CASSPEGGYSYEQYF. The full variable domain, its missing parts supplied by reference TRBV5-1 and TRBJ2-7, is KAGVTQTPRYLIKTRGQQVTLSCSPISGHRSVSWYQQTPGQGLQFLFEYFSETQRNKGNFPGRFSGRQFSNSRSEMNVSTLELGDSALYLCASSPEGGYSYEQYFGPGTRLTVT.

This chain links TRBV11-3 with TRBJ1-5, with D unclear. V gave up 3 bases and J gave up 8 bases, with 5 bases separating them. CDR3 length: 11 amino acids. CDR1 and CDR2 from the germline V gene are SGHNT and YENEEA. The CDR3 sequence: CASSFVKPQHF. Here the CDR3 DNA reads TGTGCCAGCAGCTTCGTCAAGCCCCAGCATTTT.

The rearrangement joins TRBV5-1 to TRBJ2-7; possible D gene TRBD1, 6 bases. Between the trimmed V and J ends, which lost 3 bases and 0 bases, there was a span of 19 bases. The CDR3 runs 17 residues. Germline V gene data show CDR1 as SGHRS and CDR2 as YFSETQ. The CDR3 nucleotides read TGCGCCAGCAGCTGGGGGACAACGGCGGCTAACTCCTACGAGCAGTACTTC. It is translated as CASSWGTTAANSYEQYF.

The chain recombines TRBV19 with TRBJ2-7, with unresolved D. CDR1 LNHDA and CDR2 SQIVND come from the germline V gene (reference sequence). V was shortened by 5 bases and J by 4 bases, with 6 bases between the two germline ends. CDR3 length: 11 amino acids. In DNA form, the CDR3 reads TGTGCCAGTAGTTTCGCATACGAGCAGTACTTC. Its translation is CASSFAYEQYF.

J is TRBJ2-5 and V is TRBV27; 8 bases are shared with TRBD1. Gene TRBJ2-7 matches the end of the DNA better, so the J call may be wrong. CDR3 length: 15 residues. Germline lookup yields CDR1 MNHEY and CDR2 SMNVEV (reference sequence). CDR3 nucleotides: TGTGCCAGCAGTATCGGACAGGGTTTCTCCTACGAGCAGTACTTC. Amino acid sequence: CASSIGQGFSYEQYF.

The V and J genes are TRBV29-1 and TRBJ2-5, with a tentative D call TRBD1 (6 bases). This CDR3 comprises 12 residues. CDR1 and CDR2 (germline): SQVTM, ANQGSEA. Trimming removed 2 bases at V and 5 bases at J, with 9 bases between. In DNA, the CDR3 is TGCAGCGTTGAACAGGGGTACGAGACCCAGTACTTC. It encodes CSVEQGYETQYF. Combining the CDR3 with reference TRBV29-1 and TRBJ2-5 gives the whole variable domain SAVISQKPSRDICQRGTSLTIQCQVDSQVTMMFWYRQQPGQSLTLIATANQGSEATYESGFVIDKFPISRPNLTFSTLTVSNMSPEDSSIYLCSVEQGYETQYFGPGTRLLVL.

About this clone: This sequence is one base from a far larger clone and is likely a read error. The chain joins TRBV7-8 to TRBJ2-2; D is perhaps TRBD2 (6 bases). In germline, CDR1 is SGHVS, CDR2 FQNEAQ. This CDR3 comprises 14 residues. For the CDR3, the DNA is TGTGCCAGCAGCTTAGCGGGAAACACCGGGGGGCTGTTTTTT. It codes for CASSLAGNTGGLFF. Looking up the rest from reference TRBV7-8 and TRBJ2-2 gives the full variable domain: GAGVSQSPRYKVAKRGQDVALRCDPISGHVSLFWYQQALGQGPEFLTYFQNEAQLDKSGLPSDRFFAERPEGSVSTLKIQRTQQEDSAVYLCASSLAGNTGGLFFGEGSRLTVL.

The chain is built from TRBV7-3 and TRBJ2-1; D possibly corresponds to TRBD2 (6 bases). Trimming removed 4 bases from V and 4 bases from J, with 14 bases in between. The germline CDR1 and CDR2 sequences are SGHTA and FQGTGA. This CDR3 is built from 15 residues. Here the CDR3 DNA reads TGTGCCAGCAGCTCCTCCGGGACTTTATACAATGAGCAGTTCTTC. Translating it yields CASSSSGTLYNEQFF.

J is TRBJ1-2 and V is TRBV29-1; tentatively, D is TRBD1 (5 bases). Trimming cost V 1 base and J 7 bases, with 19 bases left between them. The germline V gene encodes CDR1 SQVTM and CDR2 ANQGSEA. The CDR3 is 15 amino acids. The CDR3 loop reads CSVEVFWGKQSGYTF. The CDR3 nucleotides read TGCAGCGTTGAAGTATTTTGGGGGAAGCAGTCTGGCTACACCTTC.

The V gene is TRBV6-6, the J gene TRBJ2-5, with D uncertain. V gave up 0 bases and J gave up 2 bases, with 1 base separating them. Germline lookup yields CDR1 MNHNY and CDR2 SVGAGI (reference sequence). There are 12 residues in the CDR3. The CDR3 reads CASSYSQETQYF. CDR3 nucleotides: TGTGCCAGCAGTTACTCACAAGAGACCCAGTACTTC.

J is TRBJ2-2 and V is TRBV5-1; 8 bases align to TRBD1. From germline, CDR1 is SGHRS and CDR2 YFSETQ. V shed 0 bases and J 3 bases; nucleotides not matched to a gene: 4. The CDR3 has 16 amino acids. Here the CDR3 reads CASSLGDRGYTGELFF. DNA for the CDR3: TGCGCCAGCAGCTTGGGAGACAGGGGTTACACCGGGGAGCTGTTTTTT.

This chain uses TRBV30 with TRBJ1-1; TRBD1 might be the D (6 bases). Trimming removed 4 bases from V and 9 bases from J, with 15 bases in between. CDR3 length equals 12 residues. The germline V gene has CDR1 GTSNPN and CDR2 SVGIG (reference sequence). CDR3 nucleotide sequence: TGTGCCTGGAACTCAGGGGCGCCCCAAGCTTTCTTT. This encodes CAWNSGAPQAFF.

The rearrangement joins TRBV4-1 to TRBJ1-2; possibly TRBD1 for D (5 bases). The CDR3 spans 14 residues. Looked up from germline, CDR1 is MGHRA and CDR2 is YSYEKL. V lost 1 base and J 6 bases, leaving 12 bases between the germline ends. CDR3 sequence reads: CASSQVPGSDGYTF. In DNA form, the CDR3 reads TGCGCCAGCAGCCAAGTGCCAGGGTCGGATGGCTACACCTTC.

In its sample, this clone was seen once. This rearrangement joins TRBV6-1 to TRBJ1-2; possible D gene TRBD1, 6 bases. The CDR3 spans 14 residues. Germline values: CDR1 MNHNS, CDR2 SASEGT. Trimming took 4 bases from V and 6 from J, leaving 15 bases between them. CDR3 region: CASSGAQGADGYTF. As DNA, the CDR3 is TGTGCCAGCAGTGGAGCACAGGGAGCGGATGGCTACACCTTC.

As DNA, the CDR3 is TGTGCCAGCAGCTTATGGGGGGACGGGTCCTACGAGCAGTACTTC. Its translation is CASSLWGDGSYEQYF. The V and J genes are TRBV11-2 and TRBJ2-7, with D perhaps matching TRBD2 (6 bases). CDR3 size: 15 residues. Trimming took 2 bases from V and 1 from J, leaving 12 bases between them. The germline V gene encodes CDR1 SGHAT and CDR2 FQNNGV.

This clone was recorded a few times. V usage is TRBV2 and J usage is TRBJ2-7; the match to TRBD2 covers 12 bases. Per germline, CDR1 SNHLY and CDR2 FYNNEI. The trim removed 4 bases at V and 8 bases at J, leaving 6 bases unmatched. This CDR3 is 14 amino acids long. The CDR3 bases are TGTGCCAGCAGTGCACTAGCGGGGGGTGGGCAGCAGTACTTC. Protein: CASSALAGGGQQYF. Combining the CDR3 with reference TRBV2 and TRBJ2-7 gives the whole variable domain EPEVTQTPSHQVTQMGQEVILRCVPISNHLYFYWYRQILGQKVEFLVSFYNNEISEKSEIFDDQFSVERPDGSNFTLKIRSTKLEDSAMYFCASSALAGGGQQYFGPGTRLTVT.